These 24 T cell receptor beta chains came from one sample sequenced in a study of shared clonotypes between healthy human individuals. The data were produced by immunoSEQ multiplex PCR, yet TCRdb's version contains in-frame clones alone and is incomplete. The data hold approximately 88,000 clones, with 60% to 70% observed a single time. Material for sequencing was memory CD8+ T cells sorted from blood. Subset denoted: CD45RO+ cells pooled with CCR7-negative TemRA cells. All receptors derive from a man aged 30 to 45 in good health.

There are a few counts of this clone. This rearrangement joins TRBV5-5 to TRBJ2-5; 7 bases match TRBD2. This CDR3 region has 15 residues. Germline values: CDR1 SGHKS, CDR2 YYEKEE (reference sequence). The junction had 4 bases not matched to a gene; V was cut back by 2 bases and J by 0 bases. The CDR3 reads CASSFWGGHQETQYF. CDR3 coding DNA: TGTGCCAGCAGCTTCTGGGGGGGACACCAAGAGACCCAGTACTTC.

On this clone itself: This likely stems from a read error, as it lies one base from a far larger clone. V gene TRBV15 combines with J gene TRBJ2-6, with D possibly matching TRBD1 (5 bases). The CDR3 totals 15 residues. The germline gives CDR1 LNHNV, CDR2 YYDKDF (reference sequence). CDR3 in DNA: TGTGCCACCAGCAGGGACAACTCTGAGGCCAACGTCCTGACTTTC. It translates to CATSRDNSEANVLTF.

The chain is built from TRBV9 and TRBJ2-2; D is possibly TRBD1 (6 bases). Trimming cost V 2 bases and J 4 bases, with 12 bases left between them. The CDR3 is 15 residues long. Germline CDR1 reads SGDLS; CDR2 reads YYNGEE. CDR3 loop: CASSVYRAGTGELFF. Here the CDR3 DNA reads TGTGCCAGCAGCGTTTACAGGGCGGGCACCGGGGAGCTGTTTTTT.

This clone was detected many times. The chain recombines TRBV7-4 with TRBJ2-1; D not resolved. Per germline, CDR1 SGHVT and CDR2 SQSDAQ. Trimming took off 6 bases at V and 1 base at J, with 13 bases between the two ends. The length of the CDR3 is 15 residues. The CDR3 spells CASSFDIPSYNEQFF. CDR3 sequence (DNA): TGTGCCAGCAGTTTTGACATACCGTCCTACAATGAGCAGTTCTTC.

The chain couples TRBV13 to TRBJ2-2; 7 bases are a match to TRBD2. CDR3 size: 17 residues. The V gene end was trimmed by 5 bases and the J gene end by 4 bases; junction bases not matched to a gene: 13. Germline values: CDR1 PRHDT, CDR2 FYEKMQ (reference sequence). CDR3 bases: TGTGCCAGCAGCCCGTGGGCGGCGGGAGCAGGCACCGGGGAGCTGTTTTTT. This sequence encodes CASSPWAAGAGTGELFF.

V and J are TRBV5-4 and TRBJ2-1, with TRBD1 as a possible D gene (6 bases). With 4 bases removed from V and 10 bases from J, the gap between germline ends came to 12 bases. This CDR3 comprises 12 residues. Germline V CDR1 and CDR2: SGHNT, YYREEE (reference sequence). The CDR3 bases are TGTGCCAGCAGCCACAGGGTTGGGGAGCAGTTCTTC. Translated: CASSHRVGEQFF.

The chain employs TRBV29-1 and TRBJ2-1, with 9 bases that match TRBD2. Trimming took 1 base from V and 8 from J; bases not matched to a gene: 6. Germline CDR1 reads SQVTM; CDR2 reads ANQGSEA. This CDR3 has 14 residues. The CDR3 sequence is CSVEGLAGEHEQFF. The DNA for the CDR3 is TGCAGCGTTGAAGGTTTAGCGGGAGAACATGAGCAGTTCTTC.

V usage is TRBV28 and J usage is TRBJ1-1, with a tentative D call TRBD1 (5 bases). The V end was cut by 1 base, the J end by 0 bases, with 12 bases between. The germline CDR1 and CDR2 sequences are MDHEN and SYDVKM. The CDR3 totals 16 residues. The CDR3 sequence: CASSLYTGGMNTEAFF. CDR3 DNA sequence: TGTGCCAGCAGTTTATATACAGGCGGGATGAACACTGAAGCTTTCTTT.

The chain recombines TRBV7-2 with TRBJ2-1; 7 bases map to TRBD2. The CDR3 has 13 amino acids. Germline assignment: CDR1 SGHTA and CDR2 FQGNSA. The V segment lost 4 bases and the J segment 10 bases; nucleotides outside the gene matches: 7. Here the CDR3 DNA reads TGTGCCAGCAGCTCCGACACGGGAGGCGAGCAGTTCTTC. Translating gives CASSSDTGGEQFF.

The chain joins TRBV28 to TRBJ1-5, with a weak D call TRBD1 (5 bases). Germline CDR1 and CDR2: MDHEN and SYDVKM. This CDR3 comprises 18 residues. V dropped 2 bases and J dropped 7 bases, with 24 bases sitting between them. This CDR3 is CASSLVRSAGPSDQPQHF. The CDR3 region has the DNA TGTGCCAGCAGTTTAGTAAGGTCTGCGGGACCGTCCGACCAGCCCCAGCATTTT.

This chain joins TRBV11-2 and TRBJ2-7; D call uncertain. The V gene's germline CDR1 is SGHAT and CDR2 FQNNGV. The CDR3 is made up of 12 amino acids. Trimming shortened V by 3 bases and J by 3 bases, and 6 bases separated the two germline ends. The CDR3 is CASSFLDYEQYF. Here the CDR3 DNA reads TGTGCCAGCAGCTTTCTAGACTACGAGCAGTACTTC. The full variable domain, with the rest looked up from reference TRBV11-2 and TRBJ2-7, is EAGVAQSPRYKIIEKRQSVAFWCNPISGHATLYWYQQILGQGPKLLIQFQNNGVVDDSQLPKDRFSAERLKGVDSTLKIQPAKLEDSAVYLCASSFLDYEQYFGPGTRLTVT.

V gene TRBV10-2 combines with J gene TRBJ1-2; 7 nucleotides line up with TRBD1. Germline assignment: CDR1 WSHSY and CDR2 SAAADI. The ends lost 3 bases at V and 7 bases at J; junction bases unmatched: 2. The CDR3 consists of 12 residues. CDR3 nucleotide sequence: TGCGCCAGCAGTGAAGGGGGCTTTGGCTACACCTTC. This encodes CASSEGGFGYTF.

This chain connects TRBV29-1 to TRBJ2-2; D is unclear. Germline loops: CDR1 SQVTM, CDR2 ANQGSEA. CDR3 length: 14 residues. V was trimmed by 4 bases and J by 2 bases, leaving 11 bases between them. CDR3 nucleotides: TGCAGCGTTGTAGGTTATCTAAACACCGGGGAGCTGTTTTTT. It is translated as CSVVGYLNTGELFF.

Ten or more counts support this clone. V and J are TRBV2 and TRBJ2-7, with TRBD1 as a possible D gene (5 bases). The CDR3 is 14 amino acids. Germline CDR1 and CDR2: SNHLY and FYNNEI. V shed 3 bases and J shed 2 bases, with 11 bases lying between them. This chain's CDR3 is CASSEVAGTYEQYF. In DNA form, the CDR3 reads TGTGCCAGCAGTGAGGTGGCAGGGACCTACGAGCAGTACTTC.

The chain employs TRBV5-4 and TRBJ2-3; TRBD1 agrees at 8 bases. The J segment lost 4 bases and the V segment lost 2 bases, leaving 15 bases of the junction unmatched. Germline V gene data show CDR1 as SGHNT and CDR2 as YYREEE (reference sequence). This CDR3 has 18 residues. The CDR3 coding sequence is TGTGCCAGCAGCTTAGGGGCCAGGGGGCGAGGGAAGGCAGATACGCAGTATTTT. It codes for CASSLGARGRGKADTQYF. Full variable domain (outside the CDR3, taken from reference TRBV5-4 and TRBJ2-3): ETGVTQSPTHLIKTRGQQVTLRCSSQSGHNTVSWYQQALGQGPQFIFQYYREEENGRGNFPPRFSGLQFPNYSSELNVNALELDDSALYLCASSLGARGRGKADTQYFGPGTRLTVL.

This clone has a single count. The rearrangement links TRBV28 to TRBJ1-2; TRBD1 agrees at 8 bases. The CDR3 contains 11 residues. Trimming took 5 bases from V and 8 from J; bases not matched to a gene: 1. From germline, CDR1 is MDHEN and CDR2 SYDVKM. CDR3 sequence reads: CASSGTGGYTF. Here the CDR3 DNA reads TGTGCCAGCAGTGGGACAGGCGGCTACACCTTC.

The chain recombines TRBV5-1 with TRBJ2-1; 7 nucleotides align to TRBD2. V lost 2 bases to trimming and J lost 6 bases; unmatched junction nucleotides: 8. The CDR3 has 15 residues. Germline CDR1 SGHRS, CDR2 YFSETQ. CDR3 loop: CASSLNTAGVNEQFF. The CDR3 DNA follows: TGCGCCAGCAGCTTAAATACGGCGGGGGTCAATGAGCAGTTCTTC.

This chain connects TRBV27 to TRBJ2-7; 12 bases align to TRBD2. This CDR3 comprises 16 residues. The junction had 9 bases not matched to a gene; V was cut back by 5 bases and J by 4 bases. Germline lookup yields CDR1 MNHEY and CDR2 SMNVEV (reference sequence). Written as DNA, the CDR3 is TGTGCCAGCAGTCCACGACTAGCGGGAGTAAAGTACGAGCAGTACTTC. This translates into CASSPRLAGVKYEQYF.

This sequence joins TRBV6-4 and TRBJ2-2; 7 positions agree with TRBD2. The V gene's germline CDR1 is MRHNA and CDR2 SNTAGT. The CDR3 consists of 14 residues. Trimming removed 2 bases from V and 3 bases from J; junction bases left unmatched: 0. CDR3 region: CASSDGRDTGELFF. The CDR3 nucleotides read TGTGCCAGCAGTGACGGGAGGGACACCGGGGAGCTGTTTTTT.

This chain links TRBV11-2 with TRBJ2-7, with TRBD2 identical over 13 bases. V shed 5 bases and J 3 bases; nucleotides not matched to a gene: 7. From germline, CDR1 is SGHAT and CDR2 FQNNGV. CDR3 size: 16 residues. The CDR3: CASSVATSGRVYEQYF. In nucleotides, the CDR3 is TGTGCCAGCAGCGTAGCTACTAGCGGGAGGGTCTACGAGCAGTACTTC.

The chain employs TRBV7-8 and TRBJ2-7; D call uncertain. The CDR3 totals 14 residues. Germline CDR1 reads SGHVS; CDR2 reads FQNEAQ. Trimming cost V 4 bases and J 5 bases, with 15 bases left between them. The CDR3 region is CASSSLIGHNEQYF. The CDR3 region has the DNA TGTGCCAGCAGCTCCCTTATTGGGCACAACGAGCAGTACTTC.

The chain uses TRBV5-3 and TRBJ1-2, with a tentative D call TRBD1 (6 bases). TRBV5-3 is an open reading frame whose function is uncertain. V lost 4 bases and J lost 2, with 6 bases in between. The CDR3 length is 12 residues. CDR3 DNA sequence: TGTGCCAGAAGCGACAGGAACTATGGCTACACCTTC. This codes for CARSDRNYGYTF.

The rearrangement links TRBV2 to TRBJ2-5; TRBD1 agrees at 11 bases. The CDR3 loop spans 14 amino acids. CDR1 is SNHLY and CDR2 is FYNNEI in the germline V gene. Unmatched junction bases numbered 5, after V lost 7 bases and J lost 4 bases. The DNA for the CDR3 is TGTGCCAGCAAGCTAGGGACAGGGGGAGAGACCCAGTACTTC. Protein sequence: CASKLGTGGETQYF.

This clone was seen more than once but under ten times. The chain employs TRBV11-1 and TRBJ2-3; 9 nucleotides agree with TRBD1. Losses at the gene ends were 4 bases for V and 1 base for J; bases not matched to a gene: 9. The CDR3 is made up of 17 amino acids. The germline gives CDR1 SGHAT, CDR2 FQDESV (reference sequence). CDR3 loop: CASSYWDRETGTDTQYF. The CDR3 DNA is TGTGCCAGCAGCTACTGGGACAGGGAAACCGGCACAGATACGCAGTATTTT.